This T cell receptor (beta chain) was found in a study of CD8 T cells in ankylosing spondylitis. This clonotype is medium-sized within its sample. Making use of molecular barcodes, quantitative 5'-RACE generated TCR beta libraries. TCRdb itself ran the 5' RACE reads through MiXCR, one entry per CDR3 protein. The sample gives 300,000 to 350,000 distinct CDR3 sequences, roughly 14% of which show up once; about 1.1% is in the top ten. The CDR3 is made up of 15 amino acids. Germline V lookup: CDR1 SGHRS, CDR2 YFSETQ. V dropped 1 base and J dropped 0 bases, with 8 bases sitting between them. The chain uses TRBV5-1 and TRBJ1-5; possibly TRBD1 for D (6 bases). Specimen: blood, either unsorted or a sorted T cell fraction (not recorded which). The TCR sequence derives from a male donor with ankylosing spondylitis or in good health (not recorded which). This CDR3 reads CASSLQGYSNQPQHF. As DNA, the CDR3 is TGCGCCAGCAGCTTGCAGGGGTATAGCAATCAGCCCCAGCATTTT.